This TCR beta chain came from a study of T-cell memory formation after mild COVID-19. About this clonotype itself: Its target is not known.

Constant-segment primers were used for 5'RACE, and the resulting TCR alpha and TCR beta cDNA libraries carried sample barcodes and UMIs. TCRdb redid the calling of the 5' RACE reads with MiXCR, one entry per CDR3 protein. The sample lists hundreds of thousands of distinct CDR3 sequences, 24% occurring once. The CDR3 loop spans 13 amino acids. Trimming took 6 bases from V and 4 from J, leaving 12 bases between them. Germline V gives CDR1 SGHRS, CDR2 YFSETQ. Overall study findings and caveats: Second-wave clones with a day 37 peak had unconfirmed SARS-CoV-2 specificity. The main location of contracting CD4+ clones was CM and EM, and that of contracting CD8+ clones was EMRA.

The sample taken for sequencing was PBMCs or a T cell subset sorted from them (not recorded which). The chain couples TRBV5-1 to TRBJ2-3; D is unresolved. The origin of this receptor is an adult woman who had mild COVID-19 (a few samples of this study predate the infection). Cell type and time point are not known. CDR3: CASNPYSADTQYF. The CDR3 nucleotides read TGCGCCAGCAACCCCTACTCGGCAGATACGCAGTATTTT.